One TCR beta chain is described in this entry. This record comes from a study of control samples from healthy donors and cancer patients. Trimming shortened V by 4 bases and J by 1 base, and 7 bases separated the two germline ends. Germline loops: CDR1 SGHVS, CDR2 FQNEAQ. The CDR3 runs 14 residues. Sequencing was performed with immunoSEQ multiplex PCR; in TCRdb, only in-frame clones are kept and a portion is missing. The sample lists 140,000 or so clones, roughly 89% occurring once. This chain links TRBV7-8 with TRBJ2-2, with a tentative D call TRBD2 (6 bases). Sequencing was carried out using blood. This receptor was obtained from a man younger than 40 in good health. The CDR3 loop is CASSSGLNTGELFF. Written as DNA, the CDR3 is TGTGCCAGCAGCTCGGGACTGAACACCGGGGAGCTGTTTTTT.